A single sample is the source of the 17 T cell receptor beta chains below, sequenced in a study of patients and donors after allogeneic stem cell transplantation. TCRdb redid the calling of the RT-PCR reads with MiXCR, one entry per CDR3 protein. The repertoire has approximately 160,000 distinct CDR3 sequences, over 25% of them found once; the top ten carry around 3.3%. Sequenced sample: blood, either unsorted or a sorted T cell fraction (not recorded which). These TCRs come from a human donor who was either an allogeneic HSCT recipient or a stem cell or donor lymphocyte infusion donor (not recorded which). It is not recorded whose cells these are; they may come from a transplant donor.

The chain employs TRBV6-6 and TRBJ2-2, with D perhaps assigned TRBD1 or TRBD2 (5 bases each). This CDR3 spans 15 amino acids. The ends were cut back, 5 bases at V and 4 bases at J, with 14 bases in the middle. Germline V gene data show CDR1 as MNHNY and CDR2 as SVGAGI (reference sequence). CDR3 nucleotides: TGTGCCAGCAGTCTTCCCGGGACGAGCACCGGGGAGCTGTTTTTT. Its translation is CASSLPGTSTGELFF.

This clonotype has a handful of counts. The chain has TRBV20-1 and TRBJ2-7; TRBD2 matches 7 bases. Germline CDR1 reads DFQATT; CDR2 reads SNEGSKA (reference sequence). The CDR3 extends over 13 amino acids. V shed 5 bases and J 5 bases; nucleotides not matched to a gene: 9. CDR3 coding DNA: TGCAGTGCTCCTTCGACTAGCAGGGACGAGCAGTACTTC. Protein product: CSAPSTSRDEQYF.

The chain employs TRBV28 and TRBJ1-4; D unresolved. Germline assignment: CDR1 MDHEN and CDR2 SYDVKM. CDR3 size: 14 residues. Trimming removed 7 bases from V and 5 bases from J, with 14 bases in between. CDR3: CASTQSSSNEKLFF. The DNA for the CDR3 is TGTGCCAGCACCCAGTCGTCATCCAATGAAAAACTGTTTTTT.

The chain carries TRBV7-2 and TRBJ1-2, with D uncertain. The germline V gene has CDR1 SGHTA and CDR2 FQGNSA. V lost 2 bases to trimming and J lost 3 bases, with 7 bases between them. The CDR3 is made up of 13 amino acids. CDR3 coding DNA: TGTGCCAGCAGCTTACTGAGGGACTATGGCTACACCTTC. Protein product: CASSLLRDYGYTF.

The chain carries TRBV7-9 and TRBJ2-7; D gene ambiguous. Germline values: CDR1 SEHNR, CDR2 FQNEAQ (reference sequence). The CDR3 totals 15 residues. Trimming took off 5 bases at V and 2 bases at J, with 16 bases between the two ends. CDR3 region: CASSPPKSLAYEQYF. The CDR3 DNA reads TGTGCCAGCAGCCCACCGAAGAGTCTTGCCTACGAGCAGTACTTC.

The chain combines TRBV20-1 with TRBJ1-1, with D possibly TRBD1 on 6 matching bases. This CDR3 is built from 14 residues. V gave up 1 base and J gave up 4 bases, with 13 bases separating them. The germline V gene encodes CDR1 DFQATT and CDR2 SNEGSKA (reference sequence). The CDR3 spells CSARGTVGGTEAFF. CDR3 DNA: TGCAGTGCTAGAGGGACAGTCGGGGGCACTGAAGCTTTCTTT.

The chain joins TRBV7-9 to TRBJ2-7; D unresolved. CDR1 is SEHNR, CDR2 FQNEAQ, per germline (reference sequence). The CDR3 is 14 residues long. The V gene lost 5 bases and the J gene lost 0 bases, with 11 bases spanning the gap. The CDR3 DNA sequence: TGTGCCAGCAGCCACGGGTTTTACTCCTACGAGCAGTACTTC. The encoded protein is CASSHGFYSYEQYF.

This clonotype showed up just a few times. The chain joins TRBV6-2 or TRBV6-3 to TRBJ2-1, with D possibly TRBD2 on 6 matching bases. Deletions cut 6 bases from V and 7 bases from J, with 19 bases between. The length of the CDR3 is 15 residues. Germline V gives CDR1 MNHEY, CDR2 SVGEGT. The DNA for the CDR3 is TGTGCCAGCAGGAGGGACTTTCTATACCGAAATGAGCAGTTCTTC. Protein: CASRRDFLYRNEQFF.

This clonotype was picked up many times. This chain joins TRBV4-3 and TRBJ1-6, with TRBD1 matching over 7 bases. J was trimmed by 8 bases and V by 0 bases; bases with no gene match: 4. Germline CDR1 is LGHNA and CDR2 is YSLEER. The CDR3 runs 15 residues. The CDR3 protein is CASSQDGDSYSPLHF. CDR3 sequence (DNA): TGCGCCAGCAGCCAAGACGGGGACAGCTATTCACCCCTCCACTTT.

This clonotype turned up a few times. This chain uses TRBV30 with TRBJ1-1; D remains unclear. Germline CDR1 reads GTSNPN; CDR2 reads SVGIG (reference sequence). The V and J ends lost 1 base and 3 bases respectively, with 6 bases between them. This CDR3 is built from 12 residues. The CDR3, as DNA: TGTGCCTGGAGTGAGAGAGACACTGAAGCTTTCTTT. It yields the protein CAWSERDTEAFF.

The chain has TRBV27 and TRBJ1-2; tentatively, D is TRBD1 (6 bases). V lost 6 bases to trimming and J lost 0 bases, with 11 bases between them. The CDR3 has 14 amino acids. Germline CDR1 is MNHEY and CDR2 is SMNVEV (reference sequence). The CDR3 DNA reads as TGTGCCAGCAGCTCAGGGGTAGCTAACTATGGCTACACCTTC. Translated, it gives CASSSGVANYGYTF.

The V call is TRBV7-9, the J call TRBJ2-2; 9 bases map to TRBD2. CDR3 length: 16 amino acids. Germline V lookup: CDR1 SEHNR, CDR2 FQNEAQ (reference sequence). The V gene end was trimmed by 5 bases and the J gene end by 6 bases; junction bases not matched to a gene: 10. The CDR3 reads CASSPSAGGVAGELFF. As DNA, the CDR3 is TGTGCCAGCAGCCCATCAGCGGGAGGTGTAGCCGGGGAGCTGTTTTTT.

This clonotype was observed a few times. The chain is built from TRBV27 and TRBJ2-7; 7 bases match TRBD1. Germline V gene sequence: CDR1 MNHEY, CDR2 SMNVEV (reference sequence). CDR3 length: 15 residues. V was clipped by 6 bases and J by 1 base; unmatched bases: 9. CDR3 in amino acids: CASRLQGYSSYEQYF. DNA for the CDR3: TGTGCCAGCAGGCTACAGGGGTACTCATCCTACGAGCAGTACTTC.

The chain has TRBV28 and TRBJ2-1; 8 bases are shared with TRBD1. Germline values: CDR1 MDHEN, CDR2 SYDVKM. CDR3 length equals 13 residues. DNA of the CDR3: TGTGCGGGGAGGACAGGGAATCACAATGAGCAGTTCTTC. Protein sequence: CAGRTGNHNEQFF.

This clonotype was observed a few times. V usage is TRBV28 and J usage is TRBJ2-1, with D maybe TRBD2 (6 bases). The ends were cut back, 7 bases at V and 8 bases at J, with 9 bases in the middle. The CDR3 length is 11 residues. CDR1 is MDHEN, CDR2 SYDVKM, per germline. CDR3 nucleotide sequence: TGTGCCAGCAAAGGGAGGTATGAGCAGTTCTTC. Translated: CASKGRYEQFF.

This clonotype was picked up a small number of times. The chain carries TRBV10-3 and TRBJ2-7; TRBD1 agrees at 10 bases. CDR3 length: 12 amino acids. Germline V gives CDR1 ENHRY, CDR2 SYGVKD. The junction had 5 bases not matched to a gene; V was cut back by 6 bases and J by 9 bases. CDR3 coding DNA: TGTGCCATCAGGGGGACAGGGGAGGTGCAGTACTTC. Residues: CAIRGTGEVQYF.

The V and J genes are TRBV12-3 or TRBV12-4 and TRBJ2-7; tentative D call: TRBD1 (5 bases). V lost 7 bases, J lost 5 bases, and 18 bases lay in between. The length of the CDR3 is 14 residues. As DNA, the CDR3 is TGTGCCAGCACCCTCGCAGGGCTAGAAAACGAGCAGTACTTC. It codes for CASTLAGLENEQYF.